This passage covers 6 T cell receptor beta chains from one sample sequenced in a study of cytomegalovirus exposure and HLA in healthy donors. The assay was immunoSEQ multiplex PCR, and TCRdb's table has in-frame clones only and misses some. This sample yields 50,000 to 65,000 clones, of which around nine tenths are seen a single time; about 8.1% belongs to the top ten. Sequenced sample: PBMCs. The receptors come from a woman aged 18-30 years in good health and CMV-seropositive.

This CDR3 is CASSLTGDYGYTF. The CDR3 DNA reads TGTGCCAGCAGCTTAACCGGGGACTATGGCTACACCTTC. The chain has TRBV11-2 and TRBJ1-2, with D uncertain. V was shortened by 2 bases and J by 3 bases, with 7 bases between the two germline ends. Germline assignment: CDR1 SGHAT and CDR2 FQNNGV. This CDR3 comprises 13 residues.

The chain employs TRBV19 and TRBJ2-5; 7 nucleotides match TRBD1. The CDR3 is made up of 13 amino acids. Germline V gives CDR1 LNHDA, CDR2 SQIVND (reference sequence). Losses at the gene ends were 5 bases for V and 1 base for J; bases not matched to a gene: 1. The CDR3 sequence is CASSQGVQETQYF. The CDR3 nucleotides are TGTGCCAGTAGTCAGGGGGTCCAAGAGACCCAGTACTTC. The whole variable domain, filled in from reference TRBV19 and TRBJ2-5, reads DGGITQSPKYLFRKEGQNVTLSCEQNLNHDAMYWYRQDPGQGLRLIYYSQIVNDFQKGDIAEGYSVSREKKESFPLTVTSAQKNPTAFYLCASSQGVQETQYFGPGTRLLVL.

The chain recombines TRBV4-2 with TRBJ1-5; 9 bases align to TRBD1. Per the germline V gene, CDR1 is LGHNA and CDR2 is YNFKEQ. The CDR3 is 19 amino acids. J lost 3 bases, V lost 0 bases, and 12 bases had no gene match. This chain's CDR3 is CASSQDVWDRASTNQPQHF. DNA for the CDR3: TGTGCCAGCAGCCAAGATGTTTGGGACAGGGCGAGTACCAATCAGCCCCAGCATTTT.

The sample holds one count of this clone. V usage is TRBV7-9 and J usage is TRBJ2-7; perhaps TRBD1 as D (6 bases). The CDR3 runs 12 residues. Trimming removed 2 bases from V and 4 bases from J, with 6 bases in between. Germline V gene data show CDR1 as SEHNR and CDR2 as FQNEAQ (reference sequence). CDR3 in amino acids: CASSLQGYEQYF. CDR3 DNA sequence: TGTGCCAGCAGCTTACAGGGGTACGAGCAGTACTTC.

The chain combines TRBV28 with TRBJ2-1; D gene unclear. Germline values: CDR1 MDHEN, CDR2 SYDVKM. V shed 8 bases and J shed 6 bases, with 17 bases lying between them. The CDR3 extends over 14 amino acids. Here the CDR3 reads CASAPLVLSNEQFF. CDR3 in DNA: TGTGCCAGCGCCCCCTTGGTGCTAAGCAATGAGCAGTTCTTC.

The chain uses TRBV6-5 and TRBJ1-2, with 7 bases lining up with TRBD1. The trim removed 2 bases at V and 6 bases at J, leaving 3 bases unmatched. Germline values: CDR1 MNHEY, CDR2 SVGAGI. The CDR3 loop spans 13 amino acids. CDR3 DNA: TGTGCCAGCAGTTACGACAGGGCGAATGGCTACACCTTC. Protein sequence: CASSYDRANGYTF.